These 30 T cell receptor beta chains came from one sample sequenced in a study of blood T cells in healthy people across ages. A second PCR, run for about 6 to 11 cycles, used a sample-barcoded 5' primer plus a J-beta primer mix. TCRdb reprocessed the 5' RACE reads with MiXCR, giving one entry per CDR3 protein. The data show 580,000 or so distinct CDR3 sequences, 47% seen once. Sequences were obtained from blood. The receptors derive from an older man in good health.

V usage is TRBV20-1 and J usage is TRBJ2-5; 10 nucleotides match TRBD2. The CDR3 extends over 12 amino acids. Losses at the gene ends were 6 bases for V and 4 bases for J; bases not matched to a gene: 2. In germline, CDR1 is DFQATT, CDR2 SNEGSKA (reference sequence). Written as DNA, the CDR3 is TGCAGTGCCCGGACTAGCGGAGAGACCCAGTACTTC. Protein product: CSARTSGETQYF.

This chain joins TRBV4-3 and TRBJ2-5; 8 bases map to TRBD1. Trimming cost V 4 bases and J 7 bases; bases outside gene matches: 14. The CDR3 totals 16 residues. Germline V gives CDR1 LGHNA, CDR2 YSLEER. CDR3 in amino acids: CASSPTQTDRARTQYF. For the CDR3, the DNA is TGCGCCAGCAGCCCAACTCAGACGGACAGGGCGAGGACCCAGTACTTC.

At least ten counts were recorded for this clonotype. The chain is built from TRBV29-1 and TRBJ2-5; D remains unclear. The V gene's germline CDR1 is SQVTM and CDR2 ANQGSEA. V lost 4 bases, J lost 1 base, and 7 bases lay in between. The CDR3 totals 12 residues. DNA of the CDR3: TGCAGCGTTGGTCGGGCCCAAGAGACCCAGTACTTC. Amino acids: CSVGRAQETQYF. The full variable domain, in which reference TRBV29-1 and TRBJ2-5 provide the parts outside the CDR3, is SAVISQKPSRDICQRGTSLTIQCQVDSQVTMMFWYRQQPGQSLTLIATANQGSEATYESGFVIDKFPISRPNLTFSTLTVSNMSPEDSSIYLCSVGRAQETQYFGPGTRLLVL.

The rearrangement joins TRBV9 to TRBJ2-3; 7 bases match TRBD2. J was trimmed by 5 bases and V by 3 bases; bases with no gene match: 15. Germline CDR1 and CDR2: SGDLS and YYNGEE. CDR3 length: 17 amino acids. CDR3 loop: CASSESGSLAHGDTQYF. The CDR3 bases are TGTGCCAGCAGCGAATCGGGGTCACTAGCGCATGGAGATACGCAGTATTTT. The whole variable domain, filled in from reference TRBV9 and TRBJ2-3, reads DSGVTQTPKHLITATGQRVTLRCSPRSGDLSVYWYQQSLDQGLQFLIQYYNGEERAKGNILERFSAQQFPDLHSELNLSSLELGDSALYFCASSESGSLAHGDTQYFGPGTRLTVL.

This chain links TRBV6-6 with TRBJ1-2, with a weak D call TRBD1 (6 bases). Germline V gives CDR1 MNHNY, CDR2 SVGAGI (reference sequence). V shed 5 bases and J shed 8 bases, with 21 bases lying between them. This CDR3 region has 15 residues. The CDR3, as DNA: TGTGCCAGCAGTACCTCCGAGACAGGTCCAGGCGGCTACACCTTC. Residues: CASSTSETGPGGYTF.

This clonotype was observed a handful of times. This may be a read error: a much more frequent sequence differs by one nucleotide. The DNA for the CDR3 is TGTGCCAGCAGTGACTCCCGGGGATGGGAGACCCAGTACTTC. Its protein is CASSDSRGWETQYF. The V gene is TRBV6-5, the J gene TRBJ2-5; a possible D gene is TRBD2 (5 bases). In germline, CDR1 is MNHEY, CDR2 SVGAGI. The CDR3 runs 14 residues.

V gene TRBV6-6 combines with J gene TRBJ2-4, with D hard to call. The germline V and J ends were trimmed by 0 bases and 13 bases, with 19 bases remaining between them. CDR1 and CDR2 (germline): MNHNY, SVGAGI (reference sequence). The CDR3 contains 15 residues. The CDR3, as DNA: TGTGCCAGCAGTTACTCTGCAGGATCCACCTACGGGCAGTACTTC. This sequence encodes CASSYSAGSTYGQYF.

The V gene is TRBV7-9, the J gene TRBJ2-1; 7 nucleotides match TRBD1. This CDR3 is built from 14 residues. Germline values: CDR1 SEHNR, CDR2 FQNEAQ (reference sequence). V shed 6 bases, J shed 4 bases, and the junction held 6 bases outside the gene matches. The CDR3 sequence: CASSTGDGYNEQFF. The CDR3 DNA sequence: TGTGCCAGCAGTACAGGGGATGGTTACAATGAGCAGTTCTTC.

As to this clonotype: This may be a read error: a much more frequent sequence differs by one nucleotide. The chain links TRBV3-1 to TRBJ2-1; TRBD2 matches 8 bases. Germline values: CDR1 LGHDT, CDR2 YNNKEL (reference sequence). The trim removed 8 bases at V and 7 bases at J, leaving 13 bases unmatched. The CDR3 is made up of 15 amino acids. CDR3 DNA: TGTGCCAGCGGCCCCCGACCGGGGGGGTTTAATGAGCAGTTCTTC. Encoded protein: CASGPRPGGFNEQFF.

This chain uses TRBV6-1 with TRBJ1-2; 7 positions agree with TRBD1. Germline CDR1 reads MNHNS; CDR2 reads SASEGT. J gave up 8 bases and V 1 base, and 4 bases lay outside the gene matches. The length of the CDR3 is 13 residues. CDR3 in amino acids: CASSEVWDSGYTF. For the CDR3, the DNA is TGTGCCAGCAGTGAAGTCTGGGACAGCGGCTACACCTTC.

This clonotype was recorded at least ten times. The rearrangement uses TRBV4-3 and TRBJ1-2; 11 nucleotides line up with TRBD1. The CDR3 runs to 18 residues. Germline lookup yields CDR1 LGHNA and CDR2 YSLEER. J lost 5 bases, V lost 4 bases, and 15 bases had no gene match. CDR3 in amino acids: CASSPQAGGTGGHYGYTF. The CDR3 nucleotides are TGCGCCAGCAGCCCGCAGGCCGGTGGGACAGGGGGACATTATGGCTACACCTTC.

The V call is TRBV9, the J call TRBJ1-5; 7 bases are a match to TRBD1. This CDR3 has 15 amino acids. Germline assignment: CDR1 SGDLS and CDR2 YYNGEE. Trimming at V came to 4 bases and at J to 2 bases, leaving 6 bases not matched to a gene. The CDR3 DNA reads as TGTGCCAGCAGCCTCGACAGGGACGGCAATCAGCCCCAGCATTTT. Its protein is CASSLDRDGNQPQHF.

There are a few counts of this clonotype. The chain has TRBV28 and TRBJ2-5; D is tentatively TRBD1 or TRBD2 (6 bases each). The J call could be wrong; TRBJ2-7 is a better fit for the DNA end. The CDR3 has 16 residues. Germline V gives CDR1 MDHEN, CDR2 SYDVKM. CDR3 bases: TGTGCCAGCAGTTCTAGGGGCGGGACATTATCCTACGAGCAGTACTTC. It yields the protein CASSSRGGTLSYEQYF.

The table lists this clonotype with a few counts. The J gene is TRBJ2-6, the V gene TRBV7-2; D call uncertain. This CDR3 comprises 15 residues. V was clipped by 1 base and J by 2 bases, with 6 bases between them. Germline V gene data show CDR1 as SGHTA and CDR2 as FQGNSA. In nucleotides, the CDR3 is TGTGCCAGCAGCTTAGAAATGGCTGGGGCCAACGTCCTGACTTTC. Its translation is CASSLEMAGANVLTF. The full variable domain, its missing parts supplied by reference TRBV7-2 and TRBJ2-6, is GAGVSQSPSNKVTEKGKDVELRCDPISGHTALYWYRQSLGQGLEFLIYFQGNSAPDKSGLPSDRFSAERTGGSVSTLTIQRTQQEDSAVYLCASSLEMAGANVLTFGAGSRLTVL.

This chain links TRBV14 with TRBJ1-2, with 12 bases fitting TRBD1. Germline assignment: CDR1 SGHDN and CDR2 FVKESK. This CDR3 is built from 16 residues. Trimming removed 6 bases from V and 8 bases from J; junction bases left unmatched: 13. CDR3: CASSPRWGTGGQGYTF. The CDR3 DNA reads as TGTGCCAGCAGTCCAAGATGGGGGACAGGGGGCCAAGGCTACACCTTC.

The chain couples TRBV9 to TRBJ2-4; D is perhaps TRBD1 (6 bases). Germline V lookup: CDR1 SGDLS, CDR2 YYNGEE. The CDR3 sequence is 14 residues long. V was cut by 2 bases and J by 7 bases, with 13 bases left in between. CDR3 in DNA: TGTGCCAGCAGCGTCACAGGGAAGGGGAACATTCAGTACTTC. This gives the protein CASSVTGKGNIQYF. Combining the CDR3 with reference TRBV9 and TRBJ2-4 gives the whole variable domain DSGVTQTPKHLITATGQRVTLRCSPRSGDLSVYWYQQSLDQGLQFLIQYYNGEERAKGNILERFSAQQFPDLHSELNLSSLELGDSALYFCASSVTGKGNIQYFGAGTRLSVL.

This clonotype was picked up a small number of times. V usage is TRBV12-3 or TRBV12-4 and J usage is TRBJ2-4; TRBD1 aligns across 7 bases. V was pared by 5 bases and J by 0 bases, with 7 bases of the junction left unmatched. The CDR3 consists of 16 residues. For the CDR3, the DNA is TGTGCCAGCAGTATTCGGACAGGTCTAGCCAAAAACATTCAGTACTTC. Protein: CASSIRTGLAKNIQYF.

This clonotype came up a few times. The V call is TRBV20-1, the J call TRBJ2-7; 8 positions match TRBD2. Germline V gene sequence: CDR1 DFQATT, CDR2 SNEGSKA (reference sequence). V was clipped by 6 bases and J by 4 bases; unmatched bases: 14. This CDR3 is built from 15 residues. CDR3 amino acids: CSAEGLAGHNYEQYF. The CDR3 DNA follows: TGCAGTGCCGAGGGGCTAGCGGGTCACAATTACGAGCAGTACTTC.

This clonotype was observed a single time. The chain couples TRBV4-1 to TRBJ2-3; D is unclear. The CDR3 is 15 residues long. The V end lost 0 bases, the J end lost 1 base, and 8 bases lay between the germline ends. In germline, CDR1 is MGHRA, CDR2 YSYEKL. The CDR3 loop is CASSQEGTGTDTQYF. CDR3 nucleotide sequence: TGCGCCAGCAGCCAAGAAGGTACCGGCACAGATACGCAGTATTTT.

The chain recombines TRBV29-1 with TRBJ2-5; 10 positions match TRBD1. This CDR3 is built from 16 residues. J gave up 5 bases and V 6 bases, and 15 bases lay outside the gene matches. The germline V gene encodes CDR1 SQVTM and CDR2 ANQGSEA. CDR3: CSVSDRGFSYSETQYF. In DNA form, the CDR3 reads TGCAGCGTCTCGGACAGGGGGTTTTCTTATTCGGAGACCCAGTACTTC.

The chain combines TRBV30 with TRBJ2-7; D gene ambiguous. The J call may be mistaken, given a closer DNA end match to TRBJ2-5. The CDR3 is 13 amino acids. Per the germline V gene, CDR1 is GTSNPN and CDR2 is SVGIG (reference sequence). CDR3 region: CAWSPDLGETQYF. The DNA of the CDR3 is TGTGCCTGGAGTCCTGACCTCGGGGAGACCCAGTACTTC.

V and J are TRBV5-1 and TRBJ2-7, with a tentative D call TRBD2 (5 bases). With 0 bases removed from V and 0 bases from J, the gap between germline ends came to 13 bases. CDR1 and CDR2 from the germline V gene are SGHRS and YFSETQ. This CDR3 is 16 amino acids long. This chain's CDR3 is CASSLVHEGLSYEQYF. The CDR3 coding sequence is TGCGCCAGCAGCTTGGTGCACGAGGGCCTCTCCTACGAGCAGTACTTC.

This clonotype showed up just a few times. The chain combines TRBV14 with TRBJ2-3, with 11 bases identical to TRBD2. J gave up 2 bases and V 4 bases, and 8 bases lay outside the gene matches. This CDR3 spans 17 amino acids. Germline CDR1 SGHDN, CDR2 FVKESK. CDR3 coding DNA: TGTGCCAGCAGCCCACTAGCGGGAGCCGGGACCACAGATACGCAGTATTTT. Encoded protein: CASSPLAGAGTTDTQYF.

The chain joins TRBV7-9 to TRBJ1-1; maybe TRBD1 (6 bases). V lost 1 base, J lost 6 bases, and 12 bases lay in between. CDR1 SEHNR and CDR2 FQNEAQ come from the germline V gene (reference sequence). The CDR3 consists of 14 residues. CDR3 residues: CASSLEGDVAEAFF. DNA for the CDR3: TGTGCCAGCAGCTTAGAGGGGGATGTCGCTGAAGCTTTCTTT.

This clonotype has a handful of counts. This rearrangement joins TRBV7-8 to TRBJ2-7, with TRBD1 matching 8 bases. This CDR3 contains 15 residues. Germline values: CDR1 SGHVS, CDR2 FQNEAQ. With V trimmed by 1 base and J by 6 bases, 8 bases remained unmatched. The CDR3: CASSLGGTGIGEQYF. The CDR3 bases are TGTGCCAGCAGCTTAGGTGGGACAGGTATTGGCGAGCAGTACTTC.

CDR3 DNA: TGTGCCAGCAGCGTAGGGAAGGGGGCTTCTGAAGCTTTCTTT. Amino acids: CASSVGKGASEAFF. This chain joins TRBV9 and TRBJ1-1; 7 nucleotides match TRBD1. V shed 0 bases, J shed 6 bases, and the junction held 5 bases outside the gene matches. The CDR3 is 14 amino acids. Per the germline V gene, CDR1 is SGDLS and CDR2 is YYNGEE.

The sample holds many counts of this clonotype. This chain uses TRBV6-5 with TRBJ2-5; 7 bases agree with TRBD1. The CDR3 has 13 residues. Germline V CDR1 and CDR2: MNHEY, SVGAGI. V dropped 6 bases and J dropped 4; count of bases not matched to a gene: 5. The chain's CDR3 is CASRRTGRETQYF. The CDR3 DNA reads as TGTGCCAGCAGAAGGACAGGACGAGAGACCCAGTACTTC.

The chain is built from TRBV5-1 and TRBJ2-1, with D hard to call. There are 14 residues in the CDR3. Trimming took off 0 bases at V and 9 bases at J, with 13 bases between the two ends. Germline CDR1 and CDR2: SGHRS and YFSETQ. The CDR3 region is CASSLEGSLGEQFF. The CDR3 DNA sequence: TGCGCCAGCAGCTTGGAGGGTAGCCTTGGTGAGCAGTTCTTC.

The CDR3 DNA reads as TGTGCCATCAGTGAGTCGAATAGCGGGGGGGCTAATGAGCAGTTCTTC. Protein sequence: CAISESNSGGANEQFF. The V and J genes are TRBV10-3 and TRBJ2-1, with 11 bases aligning to TRBD2. CDR3 size: 16 residues. With V trimmed by 0 bases and J by 7 bases, 5 bases remained unmatched. Per the germline V gene, CDR1 is ENHRY and CDR2 is SYGVKD.

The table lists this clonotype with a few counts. In DNA, the CDR3 is TGTGCCAGCAGCTTATCGGGGTGGAATGAGCAGTTCTTC. Translation gives CASSLSGWNEQFF. The V gene is TRBV7-2, the J gene TRBJ2-1; D possibly corresponds to TRBD2 (5 bases). The V gene lost 2 bases and the J gene lost 7 bases, with 9 bases spanning the gap. Germline assignment: CDR1 SGHTA and CDR2 FQGNSA. CDR3 length: 13 amino acids.